Presented here are 2 T cell receptor beta chains from one specimen sequenced in a study of blood T cell repertoires in COVID-19. Assay used: immunoSEQ multiplex PCR; TCRdb lists only in-frame clones, some missing. The sample lists around 41,000 clones, about nine tenths seen once, with approximately 10% in the top ten. The sample comprised peripheral blood. These receptors were taken from a woman over 75 with active COVID-19.

The gene calls are TRBV24-1 and TRBJ2-7; 8 bases map to TRBD1. CDR3 size: 12 residues. Trimming removed 12 bases from V and 1 base from J; junction bases left unmatched: 4. Germline V CDR1 and CDR2: KGHDR, SFDVKD. CDR3 DNA sequence: TGTGCCCACTGGGACAGGTCCTACGAGCAGTACTTC. This sequence encodes CAHWDRSYEQYF.

This chain uses TRBV2 with TRBJ1-5; D remains ambiguous. Germline V gene lookup returns CDR1 SNHLY and CDR2 FYNNEI. CDR3 size: 15 residues. The V and J ends lost 0 bases and 1 base respectively, with 7 bases between them. CDR3 in amino acids: CASSEAHGSNQPQHF. The CDR3 DNA is TGTGCCAGCAGTGAAGCGCATGGCAGCAATCAGCCCCAGCATTTT. The full variable domain, completed using reference TRBV2 and TRBJ1-5, is EPEVTQTPSHQVTQMGQEVILRCVPISNHLYFYWYRQILGQKVEFLVSFYNNEISEKSEIFDDQFSVERPDGSNFTLKIRSTKLEDSAMYFCASSEAHGSNQPQHFGDGTRLSIL.